The 16 T cell receptor beta chains in this list originate from one sample, sequenced in a study of identifying expanded T cells in peripheral blood. Sequencing used immunoSEQ multiplex PCR; TCRdb keeps in-frame clones, though not all of them. This table holds about 100,000 clones, over 75% found once. Sequenced material: blood. The receptors here all came from a person aged 18-69 years in good health.

The count of this clone is one. The chain links TRBV27 to TRBJ2-7; D perhaps matches TRBD1 (5 bases). V dropped 3 bases and J dropped 5 bases, with 11 bases sitting between them. The CDR3 is 13 residues long. Germline V CDR1 and CDR2: MNHEY, SMNVEV (reference sequence). This chain's CDR3 is CASSFVSRDEQYF. DNA of the CDR3: TGTGCCAGCAGTTTCGTTTCCAGGGACGAGCAGTACTTC.

The chain links TRBV9 to TRBJ2-3; the D call may be TRBD1 or TRBD2 (5 bases each). The CDR3 is made up of 16 amino acids. Looked up from germline, CDR1 is SGDLS and CDR2 is YYNGEE. The ends were cut back, 4 bases at V and 2 bases at J, with 17 bases in the middle. The chain's CDR3 is CASSFTGTFITDTQYF. CDR3 sequence (DNA): TGTGCCAGCAGCTTTACGGGGACGTTTATCACAGATACGCAGTATTTT.

The chain uses TRBV4-2 and TRBJ1-3, with D unresolved. This CDR3 is 16 amino acids long. With 2 bases removed from V and 2 bases from J, the gap between germline ends came to 13 bases. Germline lookup yields CDR1 LGHNA and CDR2 YNFKEQ. The CDR3 loop is CASSQSRAGAGNTIYF. The CDR3 DNA is TGTGCCAGCAGCCAAAGTCGAGCCGGGGCTGGAAACACCATATATTTT.

V and J are TRBV6-5 and TRBJ2-2, with D uncertain. The CDR3 is made up of 15 amino acids. Germline values: CDR1 MNHEY, CDR2 SVGAGI. V lost 1 base and J lost 6, with 12 bases in between. The DNA of the CDR3 is TGTGCCAGCAGTTACTTCGCTCTCGGACCCGGGGAGCTGTTTTTT. The encoded protein is CASSYFALGPGELFF.

The chain employs TRBV14 and TRBJ2-2; 7 nucleotides agree with TRBD2. Germline assignment: CDR1 SGHDN and CDR2 FVKESK. After removal of 6 bases from V and 6 bases from J, the junction contained 7 bases not matched to a gene. The CDR3 is 14 amino acids. CDR3 amino acids: CASRLAGSAGELFF. CDR3 coding DNA: TGTGCCAGCAGGTTAGCGGGTTCAGCCGGGGAGCTGTTTTTT.

The genes are TRBV30 and TRBJ1-1; 8 nucleotides agree with TRBD1. The J segment lost 1 base and the V segment lost 5 bases, leaving 9 bases of the junction unmatched. This CDR3 is built from 15 residues. Germline V gene sequence: CDR1 GTSNPN, CDR2 SVGIG (reference sequence). CDR3 DNA sequence: TGTGCCTGGGCAGGGGGCGGCACCCGGAACACTGAAGCTTTCTTT. Amino acids: CAWAGGGTRNTEAFF.

The rearrangement links TRBV7-3 to TRBJ2-3; 16 nucleotides align to TRBD2. The CDR3 runs 19 residues. J was trimmed by 3 bases and V by 4 bases; bases with no gene match: 10. Looked up from germline, CDR1 is SGHTA and CDR2 is FQGTGA. The CDR3 DNA reads as TGTGCCAGCAGCTCACCGGGACTAGCGGGAGGGCCTGCGACAGATACGCAGTATTTT. This sequence encodes CASSSPGLAGGPATDTQYF.

The V call is TRBV5-1, the J call TRBJ1-2; 7 bases line up with TRBD1. Germline-derived CDR1 and CDR2 are SGHRS and YFSETQ. V shed 1 base and J 2 bases; nucleotides not matched to a gene: 5. The CDR3 is 15 residues long. CDR3 in amino acids: CASSLLGGANYGYTF. The CDR3 DNA reads TGCGCCAGCAGCTTGTTAGGGGGCGCAAACTATGGCTACACCTTC.

This chain joins TRBV6-4 and TRBJ1-1; D gene ambiguous. Germline CDR1 MRHNA, CDR2 SNTAGT. CDR3 length equals 12 residues. V lost 2 bases and J lost 13, with 14 bases in between. The chain's CDR3 is CASSDTPGLVFF. The CDR3 region has the DNA TGTGCCAGCAGTGACACCCCGGGGTTAGTTTTCTTT.

V usage is TRBV7-7 and J usage is TRBJ2-7; 11 nucleotides agree with TRBD1. CDR3 length equals 15 residues. The germline gives CDR1 SSHAT, CDR2 FNYEAQ (reference sequence). V was pared by 1 base and J by 4 bases, with 3 bases of the junction left unmatched. CDR3 loop: CASSLGTGGEYEQYF. CDR3 nucleotide sequence: TGTGCCAGCAGCTTAGGGACAGGGGGCGAATACGAGCAGTACTTC.

The rearrangement links TRBV11-1 to TRBJ2-3; 14 bases are a match to TRBD2. The germline V gene encodes CDR1 SGHAT and CDR2 FQDESV (reference sequence). The CDR3 has 16 amino acids. With V trimmed by 5 bases and J by 10 bases, 11 bases remained unmatched. The CDR3 sequence: CASSQGTSGGKVAQYF. The CDR3, as DNA: TGTGCCAGCAGCCAGGGGACTAGCGGGGGAAAGGTCGCGCAGTATTTT.

The chain uses TRBV7-2 and TRBJ1-1; tentative D call: TRBD1 (6 bases). The ends were cut back, 4 bases at V and 7 bases at J, with 13 bases in the middle. The CDR3 covers 13 residues. Germline lookup yields CDR1 SGHTA and CDR2 FQGNSA. CDR3 DNA sequence: TGTGCCAGCAGCTGGGGGGGCGGAGGTGAAGCTTTCTTT. Protein: CASSWGGGGEAFF.

The sample holds a few counts of this clone. This chain joins TRBV7-2 and TRBJ1-1; the D gene is possibly TRBD1 (5 bases). Germline values: CDR1 SGHTA, CDR2 FQGNSA. This CDR3 has 11 residues. Deletions cut 5 bases from V and 8 bases from J, with 9 bases between. CDR3 region: CASSRQTEAFF. The CDR3 DNA reads TGTGCCAGCAGCCGACAGACCGAAGCTTTCTTT.

This clone appeared a few times. V usage is TRBV5-1 and J usage is TRBJ1-6, with a tentative D call TRBD1 (6 bases). CDR1 is SGHRS and CDR2 is YFSETQ in the germline V gene. Trimming stripped 4 bases from V and 2 bases from J, with 13 bases between. This CDR3 is built from 16 residues. In DNA, the CDR3 is TGCGCCAGCAGCCCTACAGGGACGACCTATAATTCACCCCTCCACTTT. Encoded protein: CASSPTGTTYNSPLHF.

The chain uses TRBV2 and TRBJ1-1, with 7 bases matching TRBD1. Germline V lookup: CDR1 SNHLY, CDR2 FYNNEI. The CDR3 consists of 13 residues. V shed 8 bases and J 1 base; nucleotides not matched to a gene: 4. Written as DNA, the CDR3 is TGTGCCAGCCTGGGACAGCCGAACACTGAAGCTTTCTTT. Translating it yields CASLGQPNTEAFF.

The V gene is TRBV27, the J gene TRBJ2-6; D is ambiguous. Trimming stripped 5 bases from V and 0 bases from J, with 8 bases between. This CDR3 has 15 residues. Germline CDR1 MNHEY, CDR2 SMNVEV (reference sequence). In nucleotides, the CDR3 is TGTGCCAGCAGTCAGTTTACCTCTGGGGCCAACGTCCTGACTTTC. Residues: CASSQFTSGANVLTF.